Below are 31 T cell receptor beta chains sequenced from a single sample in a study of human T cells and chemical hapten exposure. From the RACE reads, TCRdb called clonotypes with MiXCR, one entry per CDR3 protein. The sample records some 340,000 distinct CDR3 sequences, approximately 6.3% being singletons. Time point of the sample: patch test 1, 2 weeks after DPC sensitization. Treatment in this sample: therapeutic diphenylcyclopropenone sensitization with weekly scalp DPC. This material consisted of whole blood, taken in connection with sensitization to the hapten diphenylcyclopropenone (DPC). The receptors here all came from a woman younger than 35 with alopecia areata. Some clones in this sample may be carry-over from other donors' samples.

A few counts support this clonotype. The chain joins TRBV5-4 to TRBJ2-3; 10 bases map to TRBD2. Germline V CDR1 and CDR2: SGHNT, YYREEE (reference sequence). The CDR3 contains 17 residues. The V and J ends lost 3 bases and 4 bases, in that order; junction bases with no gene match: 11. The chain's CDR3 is CASSSPPLSGGADTQYF. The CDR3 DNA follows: TGTGCCAGCAGCTCCCCCCCATTGAGCGGGGGGGCAGATACGCAGTATTTT.

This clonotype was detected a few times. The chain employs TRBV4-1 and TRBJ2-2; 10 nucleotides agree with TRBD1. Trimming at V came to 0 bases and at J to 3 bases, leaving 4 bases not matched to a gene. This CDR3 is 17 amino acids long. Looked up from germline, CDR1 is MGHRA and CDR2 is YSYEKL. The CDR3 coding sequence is TGCGCCAGCAGCCAAGATTCTGGGACAGGGGACACCGGGGAGCTGTTTTTT. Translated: CASSQDSGTGDTGELFF.

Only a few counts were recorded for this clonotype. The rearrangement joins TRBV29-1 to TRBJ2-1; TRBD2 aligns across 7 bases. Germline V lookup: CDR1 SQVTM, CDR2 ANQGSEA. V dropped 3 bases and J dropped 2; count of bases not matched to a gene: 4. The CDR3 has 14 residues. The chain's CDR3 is CSVEGGKAYNEQFF. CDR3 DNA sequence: TGCAGCGTTGAGGGGGGGAAAGCCTACAATGAGCAGTTCTTC.

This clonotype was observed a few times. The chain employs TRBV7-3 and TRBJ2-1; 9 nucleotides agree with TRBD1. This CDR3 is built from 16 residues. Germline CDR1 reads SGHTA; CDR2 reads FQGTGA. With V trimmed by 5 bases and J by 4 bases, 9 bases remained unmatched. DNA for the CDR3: TGTGCCAGCAGCCCATTTGGACAGGGGTTTTACAATGAGCAGTTCTTC. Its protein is CASSPFGQGFYNEQFF.

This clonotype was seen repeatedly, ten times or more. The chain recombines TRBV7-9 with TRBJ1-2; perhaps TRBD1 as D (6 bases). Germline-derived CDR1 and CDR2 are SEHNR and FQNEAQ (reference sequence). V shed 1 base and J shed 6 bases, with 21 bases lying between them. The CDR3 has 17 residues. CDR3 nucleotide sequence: TGTGCCAGCAGCTTAGGCTTCGCACTACAGGGAAGGGATGGCTACACCTTC. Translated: CASSLGFALQGRDGYTF.

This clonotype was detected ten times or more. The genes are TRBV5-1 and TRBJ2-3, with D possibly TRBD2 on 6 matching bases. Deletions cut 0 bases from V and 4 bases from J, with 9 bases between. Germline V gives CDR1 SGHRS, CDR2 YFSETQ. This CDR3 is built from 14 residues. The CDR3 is CASSLVGEADTQYF. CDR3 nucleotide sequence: TGCGCCAGCAGCTTGGTGGGGGAGGCAGATACGCAGTATTTT.

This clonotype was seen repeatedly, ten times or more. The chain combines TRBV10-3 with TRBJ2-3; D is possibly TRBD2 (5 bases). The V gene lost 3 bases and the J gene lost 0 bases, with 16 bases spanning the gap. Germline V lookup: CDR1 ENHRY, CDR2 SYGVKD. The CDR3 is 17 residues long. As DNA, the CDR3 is TGTGCCATCAGTGACTCGGTGCAGCGGTATAGCACAGATACGCAGTATTTT. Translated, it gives CAISDSVQRYSTDTQYF.

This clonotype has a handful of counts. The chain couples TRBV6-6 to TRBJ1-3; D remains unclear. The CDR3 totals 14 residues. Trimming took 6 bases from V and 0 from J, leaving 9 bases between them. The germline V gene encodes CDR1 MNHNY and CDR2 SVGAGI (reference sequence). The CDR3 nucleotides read TGTGCCAGCAGCCGGACGGACTCTGGAAACACCATATATTTT. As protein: CASSRTDSGNTIYF.

The CDR3 nucleotides are TGTGCCAGCAGTCGCCTCCGATATGGGCACGGGGAGCTGTTTTTT. This gives the protein CASSRLRYGHGELFF. This chain uses TRBV6-5 with TRBJ2-2; no clear D. Per germline, CDR1 MNHEY and CDR2 SVGAGI. The CDR3 contains 15 residues. V was shortened by 5 bases and J by 7 bases, with 17 bases between the two germline ends.

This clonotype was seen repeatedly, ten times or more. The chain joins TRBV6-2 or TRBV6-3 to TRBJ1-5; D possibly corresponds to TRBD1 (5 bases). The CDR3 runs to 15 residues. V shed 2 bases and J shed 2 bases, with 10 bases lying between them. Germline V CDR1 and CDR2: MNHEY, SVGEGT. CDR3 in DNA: TGTGCCAGCAGTTACGAAGGGGTTCGCAATCAGCCCCAGCATTTT. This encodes CASSYEGVRNQPQHF.

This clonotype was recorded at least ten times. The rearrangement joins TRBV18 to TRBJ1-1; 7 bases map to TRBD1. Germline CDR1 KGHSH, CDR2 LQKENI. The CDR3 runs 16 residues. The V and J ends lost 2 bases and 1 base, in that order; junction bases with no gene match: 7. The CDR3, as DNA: TGTGCCAGCTCACCATGGGCAGGGGGTGCGAACACTGAAGCTTTCTTT. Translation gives CASSPWAGGANTEAFF.

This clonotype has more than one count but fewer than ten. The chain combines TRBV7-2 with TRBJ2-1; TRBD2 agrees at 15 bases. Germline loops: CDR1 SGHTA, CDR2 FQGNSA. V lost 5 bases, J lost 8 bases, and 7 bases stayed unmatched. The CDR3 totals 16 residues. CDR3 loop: CASSHGLAGGPDEQFF. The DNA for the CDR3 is TGTGCCAGCAGCCATGGACTAGCGGGGGGGCCGGATGAGCAGTTCTTC. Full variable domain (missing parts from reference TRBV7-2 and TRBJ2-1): GAGVSQSPSNKVTEKGKDVELRCDPISGHTALYWYRQSLGQGLEFLIYFQGNSAPDKSGLPSDRFSAERTGGSVSTLTIQRTQQEDSAVYLCASSHGLAGGPDEQFFGPGTRLTVL.

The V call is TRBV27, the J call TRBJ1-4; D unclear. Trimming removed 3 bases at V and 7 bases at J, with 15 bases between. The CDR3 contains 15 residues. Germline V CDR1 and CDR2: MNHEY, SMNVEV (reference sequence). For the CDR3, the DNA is TGTGCCAGCAGTTTGGGTGGCAGAAGTATTGAAAAACTGTTTTTT. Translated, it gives CASSLGGRSIEKLFF.

As DNA, the CDR3 is TGCGCCAGCAGCCTGTCCGGGACGCCGACCGGGGAGCTGTTTTTT. It translates to CASSLSGTPTGELFF. The chain recombines TRBV5-1 with TRBJ2-2; D assignment may be TRBD1 or TRBD2 (5 bases each). This CDR3 region has 15 residues. The germline gives CDR1 SGHRS, CDR2 YFSETQ. With 4 bases removed from V and 5 bases from J, the gap between germline ends came to 15 bases.

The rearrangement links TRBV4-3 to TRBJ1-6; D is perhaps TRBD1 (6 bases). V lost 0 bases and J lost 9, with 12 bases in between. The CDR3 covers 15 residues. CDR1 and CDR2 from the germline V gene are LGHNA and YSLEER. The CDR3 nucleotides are TGCGCCAGCAGCCAAGATGCGGGGGCTGGTTCACCCCTCCACTTT. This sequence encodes CASSQDAGAGSPLHF.

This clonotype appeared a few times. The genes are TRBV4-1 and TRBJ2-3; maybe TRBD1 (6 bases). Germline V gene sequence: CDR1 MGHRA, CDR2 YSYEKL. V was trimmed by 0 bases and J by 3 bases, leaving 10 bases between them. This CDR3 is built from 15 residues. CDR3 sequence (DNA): TGCGCCAGCAGCCAAGAACCAGGGGTTACAGATACGCAGTATTTT. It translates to CASSQEPGVTDTQYF.

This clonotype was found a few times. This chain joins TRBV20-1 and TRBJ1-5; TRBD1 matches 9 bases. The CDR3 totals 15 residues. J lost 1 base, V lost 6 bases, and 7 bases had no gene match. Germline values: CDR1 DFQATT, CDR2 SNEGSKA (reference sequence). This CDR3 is CSAPTGGWSNQPQHF. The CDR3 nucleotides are TGCAGTGCACCTACAGGGGGCTGGAGCAATCAGCCCCAGCATTTT.

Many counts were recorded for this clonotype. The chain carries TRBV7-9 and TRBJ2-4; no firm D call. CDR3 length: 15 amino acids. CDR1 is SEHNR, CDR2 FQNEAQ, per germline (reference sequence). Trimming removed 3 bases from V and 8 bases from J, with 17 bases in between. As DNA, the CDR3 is TGTGCCAGCAGCTTTTCTACGTCGGTTTGGGACATTCAGTACTTC. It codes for CASSFSTSVWDIQYF.

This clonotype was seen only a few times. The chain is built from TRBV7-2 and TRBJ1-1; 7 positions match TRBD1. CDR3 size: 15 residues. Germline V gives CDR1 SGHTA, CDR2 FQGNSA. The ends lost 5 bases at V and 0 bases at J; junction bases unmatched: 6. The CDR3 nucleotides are TGTGCCAGCAGCGTCCTGGGACAGATGAACACTGAAGCTTTCTTT. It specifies CASSVLGQMNTEAFF.

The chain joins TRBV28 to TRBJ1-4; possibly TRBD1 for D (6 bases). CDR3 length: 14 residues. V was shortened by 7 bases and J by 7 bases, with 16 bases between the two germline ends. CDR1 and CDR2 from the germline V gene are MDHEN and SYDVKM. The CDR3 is CASTWGQISEKLFF. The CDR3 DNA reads TGTGCCAGCACCTGGGGACAAATCAGTGAAAAACTGTTTTTT.

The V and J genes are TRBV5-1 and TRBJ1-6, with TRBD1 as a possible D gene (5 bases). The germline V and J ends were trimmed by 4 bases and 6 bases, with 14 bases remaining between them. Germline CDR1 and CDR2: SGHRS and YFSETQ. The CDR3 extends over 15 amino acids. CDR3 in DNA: TGCGCCAGCAGCACGGGACTCTTAACTAATTCACCCCTCCACTTT. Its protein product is CASSTGLLTNSPLHF.

The CDR3 DNA is TGTGCCAGCAGCCAGGCCCTCTCGACCGACTCTGGAAACACCATATATTTT. Translating it yields CASSQALSTDSGNTIYF. The V call is TRBV4-2, the J call TRBJ1-3, with D hard to call. Between the trimmed V and J ends, which lost 3 bases and 0 bases, there was a span of 15 bases. From germline, CDR1 is LGHNA and CDR2 YNFKEQ. This CDR3 region has 17 residues.

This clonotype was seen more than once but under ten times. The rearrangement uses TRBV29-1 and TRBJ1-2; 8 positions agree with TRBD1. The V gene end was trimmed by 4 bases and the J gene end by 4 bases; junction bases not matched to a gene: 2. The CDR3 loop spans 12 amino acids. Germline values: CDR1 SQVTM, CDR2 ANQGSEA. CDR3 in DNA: TGCAGCGTTGTCGACAGGGGCTATGGCTACACCTTC. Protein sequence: CSVVDRGYGYTF.

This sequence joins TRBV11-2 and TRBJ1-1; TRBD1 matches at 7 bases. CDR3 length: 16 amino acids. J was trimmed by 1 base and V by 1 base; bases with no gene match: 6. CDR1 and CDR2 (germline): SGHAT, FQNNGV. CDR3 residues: CASSLVEGATNTEAFF. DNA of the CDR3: TGTGCCAGCAGCTTAGTTGAGGGGGCGACGAACACTGAAGCTTTCTTT.

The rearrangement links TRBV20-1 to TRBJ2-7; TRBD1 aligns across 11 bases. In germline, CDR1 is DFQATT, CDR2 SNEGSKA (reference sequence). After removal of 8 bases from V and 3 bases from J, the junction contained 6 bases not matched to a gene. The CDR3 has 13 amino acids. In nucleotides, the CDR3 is TGCAGTAGCCCGGGACAGGGGGACTACGAGCAGTACTTC. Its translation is CSSPGQGDYEQYF.

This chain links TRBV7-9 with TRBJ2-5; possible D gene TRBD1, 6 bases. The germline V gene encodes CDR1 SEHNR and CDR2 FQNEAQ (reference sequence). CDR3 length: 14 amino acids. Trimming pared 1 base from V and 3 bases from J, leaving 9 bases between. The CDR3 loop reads CASSLVSGEETQYF. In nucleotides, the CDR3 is TGTGCCAGCAGCTTAGTGTCAGGGGAAGAGACCCAGTACTTC. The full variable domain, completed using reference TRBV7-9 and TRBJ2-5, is DTGVSQNPRHKITKRGQNVTFRCDPISEHNRLYWYRQTLGQGPEFLTYFQNEAQLEKSRLLSDRFSAERPKGSFSTLEIQRTEQGDSAMYLCASSLVSGEETQYFGPGTRLLVL.

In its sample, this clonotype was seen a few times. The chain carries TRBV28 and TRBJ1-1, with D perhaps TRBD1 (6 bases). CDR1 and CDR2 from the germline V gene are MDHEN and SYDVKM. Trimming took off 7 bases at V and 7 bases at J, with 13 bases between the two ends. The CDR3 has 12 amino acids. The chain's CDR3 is CASTAWTDEAFF. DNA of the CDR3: TGTGCCAGCACCGCATGGACAGATGAAGCTTTCTTT.

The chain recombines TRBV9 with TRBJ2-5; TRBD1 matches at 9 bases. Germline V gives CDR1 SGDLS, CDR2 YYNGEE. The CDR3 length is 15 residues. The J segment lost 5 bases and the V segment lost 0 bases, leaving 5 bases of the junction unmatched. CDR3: CASSVEQGALETQYF. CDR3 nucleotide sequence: TGTGCCAGCAGCGTAGAACAGGGGGCTTTGGAGACCCAGTACTTC. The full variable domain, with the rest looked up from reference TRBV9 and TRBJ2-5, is DSGVTQTPKHLITATGQRVTLRCSPRSGDLSVYWYQQSLDQGLQFLIQYYNGEERAKGNILERFSAQQFPDLHSELNLSSLELGDSALYFCASSVEQGALETQYFGPGTRLLVL.

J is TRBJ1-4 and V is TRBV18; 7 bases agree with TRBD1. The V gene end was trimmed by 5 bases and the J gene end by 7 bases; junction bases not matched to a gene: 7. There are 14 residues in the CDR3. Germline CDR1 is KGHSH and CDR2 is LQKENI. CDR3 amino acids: CASSSGQVVEKLFF. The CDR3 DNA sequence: TGTGCCAGCTCATCTGGACAGGTGGTTGAAAAACTGTTTTTT. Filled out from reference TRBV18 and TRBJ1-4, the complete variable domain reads NAGVMQNPRHLVRRRGQEARLRCSPMKGHSHVYWYRQLPEEGLKFMVYLQKENIIDESGMPKERFSAEFPKEGPSILRIQQVVRGDSAAYFCASSSGQVVEKLFFGSGTQLSVL.

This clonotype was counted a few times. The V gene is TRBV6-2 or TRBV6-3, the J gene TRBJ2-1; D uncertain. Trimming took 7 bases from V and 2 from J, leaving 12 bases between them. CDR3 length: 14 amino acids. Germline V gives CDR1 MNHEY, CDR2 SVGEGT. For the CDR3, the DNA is TGTGCCAGCATGTTGGGATCCCCCTACAATGAGCAGTTCTTC. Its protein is CASMLGSPYNEQFF.

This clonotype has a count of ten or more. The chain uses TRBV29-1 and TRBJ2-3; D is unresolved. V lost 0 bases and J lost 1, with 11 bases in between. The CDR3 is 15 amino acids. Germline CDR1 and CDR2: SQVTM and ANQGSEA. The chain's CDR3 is CSVEDPGSRTDTQYF. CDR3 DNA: TGCAGCGTTGAAGATCCCGGATCCCGCACAGATACGCAGTATTTT.